One and the same sample provided the 8 T cell receptor beta chains below, sequenced in a study of blood T cell repertoires in COVID-19. Some clones are missing from TCRdb's copy, which holds only in-frame ones; the method was immunoSEQ multiplex PCR. This table holds approximately 76,000 clones, roughly 85% found once. The sample comprised peripheral blood. These receptors all stem from a man aged 25 to 45 with acute or convalescent COVID-19.

The chain recombines TRBV11-2 with TRBJ2-7; perhaps TRBD2 as D (5 bases). Trimming cost V 1 base and J 2 bases, with 18 bases left between them. From germline, CDR1 is SGHAT and CDR2 FQNNGV. The CDR3 spans 17 residues. The DNA for the CDR3 is TGTGCCAGCAGCTTAGTACGACCAGCGGATCGCCCCTACGAGCAGTACTTC. It encodes CASSLVRPADRPYEQYF.

The V call is TRBV27, the J call TRBJ2-7; tentative D call: TRBD1 (7 bases). Deletions cut 6 bases from V and 2 bases from J, with 14 bases between. The germline gives CDR1 MNHEY, CDR2 SMNVEV (reference sequence). The length of the CDR3 is 14 residues. This CDR3 is CASRRAGQTYEQYF. DNA for the CDR3: TGTGCCAGCAGAAGGGCGGGACAGACCTACGAGCAGTACTTC.

The chain employs TRBV21-1 and TRBJ2-7; the table gives TRBD1 as D, unverified against the DNA. TRBV21-1 is a documented pseudogene. The CDR3 spans 18 residues. In DNA, the CDR3 is TGTGCCAGCAGCAAAAAACCCCAGGGGGGGACAGGGGGAAACGAGCAGTACTTC. Protein sequence: CASSKKPQGGTGGNEQYF.

The rearrangement uses TRBV5-8 and TRBJ1-5, with D perhaps TRBD1 (6 bases). Germline V lookup: CDR1 SGHTS, CDR2 YDEGEE. Deletions cut 6 bases from V and 0 bases from J, with 16 bases between. This CDR3 spans 16 amino acids. The CDR3 sequence is CASTPGHFYSNQPQHF. CDR3 bases: TGTGCCAGCACCCCGGGACACTTTTATAGCAATCAGCCCCAGCATTTT. Based on the CDR3 plus reference TRBV5-8 and TRBJ1-5, the full variable domain is EAGVTQSPTHLIKTRGQQATLRCSPISGHTSVYWYQQALGLGLQFLLWYDEGEERNRGNFPPRFSGRQFPNYSSELNVNALELEDSALYLCASTPGHFYSNQPQHFGDGTRLSIL.

This chain links TRBV28 with TRBJ1-5; D is perhaps TRBD1 (6 bases). This CDR3 spans 15 amino acids. Per germline, CDR1 MDHEN and CDR2 SYDVKM. Trimming removed 5 bases from V and 3 bases from J, with 14 bases in between. CDR3 in DNA: TGTGCCAGCAGTCCCCACAGGGCAGACAATCAGCCCCAGCATTTT. This codes for CASSPHRADNQPQHF.

The rearrangement uses TRBV7-2 and TRBJ1-3, with D perhaps matching TRBD1 (6 bases). This CDR3 region has 14 residues. Trimming removed 0 bases from V and 4 bases from J, with 7 bases in between. Germline V gene sequence: CDR1 SGHTA, CDR2 FQGNSA. The CDR3 DNA sequence: TGTGCCAGCAGCTTAGCGGGACAAGGAAACACCATATATTTT. Translated: CASSLAGQGNTIYF.

The chain uses TRBV4-2 and TRBJ2-1, with 12 nucleotides matching TRBD2. V dropped 3 bases and J dropped 4; count of bases not matched to a gene: 10. The germline V gene encodes CDR1 LGHNA and CDR2 YNFKEQ. The CDR3 runs 18 residues. The CDR3: CASSHLGGGLAGYNEQFF. DNA of the CDR3: TGTGCCAGCAGCCACCTCGGGGGGGGACTAGCGGGTTACAATGAGCAGTTCTTC.

This chain links TRBV5-4 with TRBJ2-3, with 10 bases that match TRBD1. Looked up from germline, CDR1 is SGHNT and CDR2 is YYREEE (reference sequence). The CDR3 has 15 residues. V shed 5 bases, J shed 3 bases, and the junction held 6 bases outside the gene matches. This CDR3 is CASRDPGQGTDTQYF. For the CDR3, the DNA is TGTGCCAGCAGAGATCCGGGACAGGGGACAGATACGCAGTATTTT.